This entry lists 20 T cell receptor beta chains sequenced from one sample in a study of T cell changes during pregnancy in multiple sclerosis. TCRdb keeps only in-frame clones here, not all; method: immunoSEQ multiplex PCR. The data contain some 74,000 clones, over 85% of them singletons. The material was peripheral blood, obtained after pregnancy. All receptors come from a female donor in good health, enrolled as a control in a pregnancy study.

The gene calls are TRBV28 and TRBJ1-1, with 9 bases lining up with TRBD1. The germline gives CDR1 MDHEN, CDR2 SYDVKM. This CDR3 has 14 amino acids. V was pared by 3 bases and J by 4 bases, with 3 bases of the junction left unmatched. CDR3 residues: CASSFGDRVTEAFF. The CDR3 DNA reads TGTGCCAGCAGTTTCGGGGACAGGGTCACTGAAGCTTTCTTT. Based on the CDR3 plus reference TRBV28 and TRBJ1-1, the full variable domain is DVKVTQSSRYLVKRTGEKVFLECVQDMDHENMFWYRQDPGLGLRLIYFSYDVKMKEKGDIPEGYSVSREKKERFSLILESASTNQTSMYLCASSFGDRVTEAFFGQGTRLTVV.

DNA for the CDR3: TGCGCCAGCAGCCAAGAGAAGACAAGGAGGACAGGGAGATACGAGCAGTACTTC. It is translated as CASSQEKTRRTGRYEQYF. The rearrangement uses TRBV4-3 and TRBJ2-7; 8 positions match TRBD1. J lost 4 bases, V lost 0 bases, and 14 bases had no gene match. Germline values: CDR1 LGHNA, CDR2 YSLEER. There are 18 residues in the CDR3.

This chain uses TRBV29-1 with TRBJ2-7, with 8 bases matching TRBD2. This CDR3 comprises 14 residues. The germline CDR1 and CDR2 sequences are SQVTM and ANQGSEA. The trim removed 5 bases at V and 6 bases at J, leaving 12 bases unmatched. CDR3 region: CSVRFGSGISEQYF. The CDR3 DNA follows: TGCAGCGTTCGGTTTGGTAGCGGGATAAGCGAGCAGTACTTC.

This rearrangement joins TRBV4-2 to TRBJ2-3, with TRBD2 as a possible D gene (5 bases). Looked up from germline, CDR1 is LGHNA and CDR2 is YNFKEQ. CDR3 length: 14 residues. V was clipped by 1 base and J by 1 base, with 6 bases between them. In DNA form, the CDR3 reads TGTGCCAGCAGCCAAGTGAGGGGCACAGATACGCAGTATTTT. Translation: CASSQVRGTDTQYF.

V gene TRBV10-1 combines with J gene TRBJ2-1; D perhaps matches TRBD2 (5 bases). This CDR3 is built from 13 residues. CDR1 and CDR2 (germline): WNHNN, SYGVQD (reference sequence). Trimming cost V 8 bases and J 1 base, with 9 bases left between them. CDR3 in DNA: TGCGCCAGCTCGGAGGAGTCCTACAATGAGCAGTTCTTC. This gives the protein CASSEESYNEQFF.

This chain joins TRBV18 and TRBJ2-2; 8 nucleotides align to TRBD1. With 6 bases clipped from V and 4 bases from J, the junction kept 10 bases outside the gene matches. This CDR3 is built from 16 residues. Germline loops: CDR1 KGHSH, CDR2 LQKENI. The CDR3 loop is CASSPTRGRSTGELFF. The CDR3 region has the DNA TGTGCCAGCTCGCCCACCAGGGGGCGCAGCACCGGGGAGCTGTTTTTT.

This clone was observed once. The V call is TRBV18, the J call TRBJ2-7; 11 bases match TRBD2. This CDR3 comprises 15 residues. The germline V gene has CDR1 KGHSH and CDR2 LQKENI. V lost 6 bases, J lost 3 bases, and 7 bases stayed unmatched. The CDR3 nucleotides are TGTGCCAGCTCCCCCGGGACTAGCGGATACTACGAGCAGTACTTC. Encoded protein: CASSPGTSGYYEQYF.

The V call is TRBV6-6, the J call TRBJ1-6; no definite D call. This CDR3 spans 14 amino acids. Germline V CDR1 and CDR2: MNHNY, SVGAGI (reference sequence). Trimming removed 1 base at V and 6 bases at J, with 7 bases between. CDR3 nucleotide sequence: TGTGCCAGCAGTTACTTGGCCTCTAATTCACCCCTCCACTTT. Its protein product is CASSYLASNSPLHF.

This chain links TRBV4-1 with TRBJ2-7, with D possibly being TRBD2 (6 bases). The germline V and J ends were trimmed by 4 bases and 0 bases, with 13 bases remaining between them. The CDR3 has 15 amino acids. Germline V gene lookup returns CDR1 MGHRA and CDR2 YSYEKL. In nucleotides, the CDR3 is TGCGCCAGCAGCCCTAGCGACTTGAGCTCCTACGAGCAGTACTTC. This encodes CASSPSDLSSYEQYF.

This rearrangement joins TRBV11-2 to TRBJ2-7, with 7 nucleotides matching TRBD2. The CDR3 covers 16 residues. Unmatched junction bases numbered 16, after V lost 4 bases and J lost 7 bases. CDR1 and CDR2 from the germline V gene are SGHAT and FQNNGV. The CDR3 DNA reads as TGTGCCAGCAGCTCCCACGACTTGCGGCGGGGGTGGGAGCAGTACTTC. Amino acid sequence: CASSSHDLRRGWEQYF.

This sequence joins TRBV10-3 and TRBJ1-1; 8 bases map to TRBD1. Germline V CDR1 and CDR2: ENHRY, SYGVKD. The trim removed 5 bases at V and 6 bases at J, leaving 11 bases unmatched. This CDR3 is built from 15 residues. DNA of the CDR3: TGTGCCATCAGTTTGAATCTCGGACAGGGCGCTGAAGCTTTCTTT. Translating gives CAISLNLGQGAEAFF.

The chain employs TRBV5-1 and TRBJ2-2; 9 positions match TRBD1. Germline V gene lookup returns CDR1 SGHRS and CDR2 YFSETQ. The CDR3 loop spans 17 amino acids. J lost 2 bases, V lost 3 bases, and 8 bases had no gene match. The CDR3 region has the DNA TGCGCCAGCAGCTCCTCCCCGGGACAGGGAAACACCGGGGAGCTGTTTTTT. It translates to CASSSSPGQGNTGELFF.

The chain links TRBV27 to TRBJ2-3, with D possibly being TRBD2 (6 bases). The CDR3 extends over 16 amino acids. CDR1 MNHEY and CDR2 SMNVEV come from the germline V gene (reference sequence). With 4 bases removed from V and 1 base from J, the gap between germline ends came to 15 bases. This CDR3 reads CASSSRVSGRTDTQYF. The CDR3 DNA follows: TGTGCCAGCAGTTCCAGGGTTAGCGGCCGCACAGATACGCAGTATTTT.

The rearrangement links TRBV28 to TRBJ2-5; D gene ambiguous. The germline V and J ends were trimmed by 3 bases and 2 bases, with 10 bases remaining between them. This CDR3 contains 14 residues. Germline V CDR1 and CDR2: MDHEN, SYDVKM. CDR3 loop: CASSFYPGQETQYF. DNA for the CDR3: TGTGCCAGCAGTTTTTATCCGGGTCAAGAGACCCAGTACTTC.

J is TRBJ1-5 and V is TRBV7-8; 8 bases line up with TRBD1. Trimming at V came to 3 bases and at J to 1 base, leaving 5 bases not matched to a gene. The CDR3 runs to 16 residues. CDR1 and CDR2 from the germline V gene are SGHVS and FQNEAQ. CDR3 coding DNA: TGTGCCAGCAGCTTTGGTACAGGGGGAAGCAATCAGCCCCAGCATTTT. It translates to CASSFGTGGSNQPQHF. The full variable domain, rest sourced from reference TRBV7-8 and TRBJ1-5, is GAGVSQSPRYKVAKRGQDVALRCDPISGHVSLFWYQQALGQGPEFLTYFQNEAQLDKSGLPSDRFFAERPEGSVSTLKIQRTQQEDSAVYLCASSFGTGGSNQPQHFGDGTRLSIL.

The genes are TRBV19 and TRBJ1-6; 7 bases align to TRBD1. The V gene end was trimmed by 4 bases and the J gene end by 2 bases; junction bases not matched to a gene: 17. This CDR3 region has 20 residues. Germline CDR1 is LNHDA and CDR2 is SQIVND (reference sequence). CDR3 protein: CASSKLPGQRVRPYNSPLHF. Written as DNA, the CDR3 is TGTGCCAGTAGTAAACTTCCGGGACAGAGGGTTCGGCCCTATAATTCACCCCTCCACTTT.

V gene TRBV7-9 combines with J gene TRBJ2-2; D call uncertain. The CDR3 is 16 amino acids. Trimming shortened V by 4 bases and J by 3 bases, and 15 bases separated the two germline ends. The germline V gene has CDR1 SEHNR and CDR2 FQNEAQ (reference sequence). This CDR3 reads CASSSSDGLHTGELFF. The CDR3 nucleotides read TGTGCCAGCAGCTCCAGCGATGGGTTGCACACCGGGGAGCTGTTTTTT. The complete variable domain, with remaining parts taken from reference TRBV7-9 and TRBJ2-2, reads DTGVSQNPRHKITKRGQNVTFRCDPISEHNRLYWYRQTLGQGPEFLTYFQNEAQLEKSRLLSDRFSAERPKGSFSTLEIQRTEQGDSAMYLCASSSSDGLHTGELFFGEGSRLTVL.

V gene TRBV2 combines with J gene TRBJ1-5; D is possibly TRBD1 (6 bases). The CDR3 extends over 21 amino acids. CDR1 SNHLY and CDR2 FYNNEI come from the germline V gene. Trimming left V 5 bases short and J 0 bases short, with 29 bases between. CDR3 amino acids: CASSSYPTGNFSVYSNQPQHF. CDR3 DNA sequence: TGTGCCAGCAGTTCTTACCCAACAGGGAACTTTTCCGTTTATAGCAATCAGCCCCAGCATTTT.

The V gene is TRBV27, the J gene TRBJ2-1; 8 nucleotides agree with TRBD2. Per the germline V gene, CDR1 is MNHEY and CDR2 is SMNVEV (reference sequence). The CDR3 covers 15 residues. Trimming removed 6 bases from V and 0 bases from J; junction bases left unmatched: 4. The CDR3 protein is CASSPGGSSYNEQFF. The CDR3 coding sequence is TGTGCCAGCAGCCCGGGGGGGAGCTCCTACAATGAGCAGTTCTTC.

This chain uses TRBV7-3 with TRBJ2-2; D gene uncertain. V gave up 0 bases and J gave up 1 base, with 6 bases separating them. Germline loops: CDR1 SGHTA, CDR2 FQGTGA. The CDR3 is 15 amino acids. CDR3 DNA sequence: TGTGCCAGCAGCTTAACGGCCCGGAACACCGGGGAGCTGTTTTTT. Encoded protein: CASSLTARNTGELFF.